This is a list of T cell receptor beta chains from one sample in a study of T cells in Graves' hyperthyroidism and ophthalmopathy. One entry per CDR3 protein, called by TCRdb with MiXCR from the multiplex PCR reads. The repertoire holds over 300,000 distinct CDR3 sequences, with roughly an eighth as singletons. Source material: blood. The receptors stem from a woman aged 40 to 50 with Graves' ophthalmopathy. Both conserved end residues are part of each CDR3. A D gene is named only where the DNA matches it firmly. Not all rows give a size; the values are once, few, many and, for expanded clones, a class.

size	J	V	D	DNA	CDR3
few	TRBJ2-6	TRBV28	TRBD1	TGTGCCAGCAGTTTCTCCCCTGGGACAGGGAGCCCTGGGGCCAACGTCCTGACTTTC	CASSFSPGTGSPGANVLTF
many	TRBJ1-2	TRBV12-3/TRBV12-4	TRBD1	TGTGCCAGCAGTTCGACAGGGTGGGGCTACACCTTC	CASSSTGWGYTF
many	TRBJ2-7	TRBV12-3/TRBV12-4	TRBD1	TGTGCCAGCAGCTACGACAGGGGGCAGTACTTC	CASSYDRGQYF
few	TRBJ2-2	TRBV5-6	NA	TGTGCCAGCAGCCCGCTTTGGAACACCGGGGAGCTGTTTTTT	CASSPLWNTGELFF
NA	TRBJ2-7	TRBV4-2	TRBD2	TGTGCCAGCAGCCAAGTAAGCCTAGCGGGCGAGCAGTACTTC	CASSQVSLAGEQYF
many	TRBJ2-5	TRBV3-1	NA	TGTGCCAGCAGCCTGGCGAGAGGGGTAGAGACCCAGTACTTC	CASSLARGVETQYF
few	TRBJ2-3	TRBV6-1	TRBD2	TGTGCCAGCCGTCCGTACGGACTAGCGGGTGAATCTAGCACAGATACGCAGTATTTT	CASRPYGLAGESSTDTQYF
NA	TRBJ2-2	TRBV11-2	NA	TGTGCCAGCAGCTCACTTAAGAACACCGGGGAGCTGTTTTTT	CASSSLKNTGELFF
many	TRBJ1-2	TRBV12-3/TRBV12-4	NA	TGTGCCAGCGGAACAGGTCTCCTAGCTTCTGGTGATGGCTACACCTTC	CASGTGLLASGDGYTF
many	TRBJ1-5	TRBV6-2/TRBV6-3	TRBD1	TGTGCCAGCAGGATGGACAGGGGAAGCAATCAGCCCCAGCATTTT	CASRMDRGSNQPQHF